The 17 T cell receptor beta chains in this list originate from one sample, sequenced in a study of blood T cell repertoires in COVID-19. Method: immunoSEQ multiplex PCR; TCRdb's copy keeps in-frame clones and lacks some. The table includes roughly 160,000 clones, approximately 91% detected once. Specimen: peripheral blood. All receptors derive from a man aged 18 to 30 with acute or convalescent COVID-19.

The gene calls are TRBV6-5 and TRBJ2-1; the D gene is possibly TRBD1 (5 bases). V lost 0 bases and J 2 bases, leaving 11 bases between the germline ends. This CDR3 spans 16 amino acids. Germline V gene data show CDR1 as MNHEY and CDR2 as SVGAGI. The CDR3 bases are TGTGCCAGCAGTTACTCAGGCAGGGTGACCTACAATGAGCAGTTCTTC. Translating it yields CASSYSGRVTYNEQFF.

The V call is TRBV18, the J call TRBJ2-7; a possible D gene is TRBD2 (6 bases). The germline V and J ends were trimmed by 6 bases and 0 bases, with 18 bases remaining between them. Germline V gene data show CDR1 as KGHSH and CDR2 as LQKENI. CDR3 length equals 16 residues. CDR3 sequence: CASSLVGAGTSYEQYF. The CDR3 nucleotides read TGTGCCAGCTCCCTCGTGGGCGCGGGGACCTCCTACGAGCAGTACTTC.

V usage is TRBV27 and J usage is TRBJ2-1, with 11 bases lining up with TRBD1. The germline CDR1 and CDR2 sequences are MNHEY and SMNVEV (reference sequence). The CDR3 loop spans 16 amino acids. With V trimmed by 5 bases and J by 3 bases, 6 bases remained unmatched. The CDR3 region has the DNA TGTGCCAGCAGTACCCGGGACAGGGGGGACTACAATGAGCAGTTCTTC. It translates to CASSTRDRGDYNEQFF.

This clone was found once. J is TRBJ1-1 and V is TRBV11-3; D uncertain. V was pared by 4 bases and J by 5 bases, with 8 bases between. Germline-derived CDR1 and CDR2 are SGHNT and YENEEA. CDR3 length: 12 amino acids. The CDR3 bases are TGTGCCAGCAGCTATGCGGGGACTGAAGCTTTCTTT. This codes for CASSYAGTEAFF.

This clone was detected only once. The V call is TRBV19, the J call TRBJ1-1, with unresolved D. Germline CDR1 is LNHDA and CDR2 is SQIVND (reference sequence). V lost 9 bases and J 0 bases, leaving 5 bases between the germline ends. This CDR3 is 11 amino acids long. CDR3 region: CASGLNTEAFF. Written as DNA, the CDR3 is TGTGCCAGCGGGTTGAACACTGAAGCTTTCTTT.

The chain has TRBV5-3 and TRBJ1-6; TRBD1 is a possible D gene (6 bases). TRBV5-3 is an ORF, with its function uncertain. V was pared by 3 bases and J by 10 bases, with 20 bases between. CDR3 length: 16 residues. Here the CDR3 DNA reads TGTGCCAGAAGCTACCCTGGGGGCCTCGAGTACTCACCCCTCCACTTT. It is translated as CARSYPGGLEYSPLHF.

This clone was recorded a few times. V is TRBV19 and J is TRBJ1-1, with D perhaps TRBD1 (6 bases). Germline-derived CDR1 and CDR2 are LNHDA and SQIVND (reference sequence). The V gene lost 7 bases and the J gene lost 5 bases, with 17 bases spanning the gap. The CDR3 spans 14 residues. CDR3 sequence reads: CASTPGPGQTEAFF. In DNA, the CDR3 is TGTGCCAGTACCCCGGGCCCCGGACAGACTGAAGCTTTCTTT.

This chain links TRBV19 with TRBJ2-5; no clear D gene. The germline V gene encodes CDR1 LNHDA and CDR2 SQIVND (reference sequence). Trimming left V 2 bases short and J 5 bases short, with 6 bases between. This CDR3 region has 12 residues. The CDR3 loop is CASSITQETQYF. For the CDR3, the DNA is TGTGCCAGTAGTATAACCCAGGAGACCCAGTACTTC.

The chain uses TRBV24-1 and TRBJ2-3, with D hard to call. The CDR3 has 17 residues. Germline loops: CDR1 KGHDR, CDR2 SFDVKD. Trimming removed 1 base from V and 1 base from J, with 14 bases in between. The CDR3 coding sequence is TGTGCCACCAGTGATTTAATTGAATTGAGGTGCACAGATACGCAGTATTTT. Translating it yields CATSDLIELRCTDTQYF.

The CDR3 region has the DNA TGTGCCAGCAGCCCCGTCTTGTCGGGCACCGGGGAGCTGTTTTTT. Amino acid sequence: CASSPVLSGTGELFF. J is TRBJ2-2 and V is TRBV7-8; D gene uncertain. Germline V gene data show CDR1 as SGHVS and CDR2 as FQNEAQ. The ends were cut back, 5 bases at V and 4 bases at J, with 14 bases in the middle. CDR3 length equals 15 residues.

The chain has TRBV4-1 and TRBJ1-6; 7 bases are shared with TRBD1. The CDR3 covers 16 residues. J was trimmed by 0 bases and V by 8 bases; bases with no gene match: 7. Germline values: CDR1 MGHRA, CDR2 YSYEKL. The CDR3 sequence is CASREQGISYNSPLHF. The CDR3 nucleotides read TGCGCCAGCCGCGAACAGGGGATCTCCTATAATTCACCCCTCCACTTT.

V gene TRBV5-1 combines with J gene TRBJ2-2; TRBD1 aligns across 7 bases. The CDR3 sequence is 15 residues long. Germline V gene lookup returns CDR1 SGHRS and CDR2 YFSETQ. The ends lost 2 bases at V and 8 bases at J; junction bases unmatched: 9. CDR3 DNA: TGCGCCAGCAGCTTAATTGGACAGGCGCAAGGGGAGCTGTTTTTT. Translating it yields CASSLIGQAQGELFF.

The gene calls are TRBV18 and TRBJ1-6; TRBD1 matches at 8 bases. Unmatched junction bases numbered 12, after V lost 6 bases and J lost 8 bases. The CDR3 is 16 residues long. Germline CDR1 and CDR2: KGHSH and LQKENI. The CDR3 DNA sequence: TGTGCCAGCTCGCAGGAGATACAGGGGGGTGATTCACCCCTCCACTTT. Translation: CASSQEIQGGDSPLHF.

The chain employs TRBV19 and TRBJ2-7, with 11 bases lining up with TRBD2. V gave up 3 bases and J gave up 6 bases; unmatched junction bases: 7. Germline CDR1 is LNHDA and CDR2 is SQIVND (reference sequence). The CDR3 is 15 amino acids. The CDR3 spells CASSMIAGGPGEQYF. The CDR3 DNA follows: TGTGCCAGTAGTATGATAGCGGGAGGGCCGGGCGAGCAGTACTTC.

The gene calls are TRBV4-2 and TRBJ1-2, with TRBD1 as a possible D gene (5 bases). The CDR3 length is 14 residues. The V gene lost 1 base and the J gene lost 4 bases, with 10 bases spanning the gap. Per the germline V gene, CDR1 is LGHNA and CDR2 is YNFKEQ. CDR3 bases: TGTGCCAGCAGCCAAGCGGCGCAGGGCTATGGCTACACCTTC. Its translation is CASSQAAQGYGYTF.

The chain recombines TRBV11-2 with TRBJ1-1, with 9 bases identical to TRBD1. After removal of 5 bases from V and 0 bases from J, the junction contained 10 bases not matched to a gene. Germline loops: CDR1 SGHAT, CDR2 FQNNGV. This CDR3 has 17 residues. CDR3 residues: CASSPVGQGPLNTEAFF. The CDR3 DNA follows: TGTGCCAGCAGCCCAGTGGGACAGGGACCCCTGAACACTGAAGCTTTCTTT.

The gene calls are TRBV4-1 and TRBJ2-7; 7 bases are a match to TRBD2. Trimming cost V 4 bases and J 6 bases; bases outside gene matches: 9. There are 14 residues in the CDR3. Per the germline V gene, CDR1 is MGHRA and CDR2 is YSYEKL. The CDR3 protein is CASSRGEGRGEQYF. The CDR3 DNA reads TGCGCCAGCAGCCGGGGGGAGGGGAGAGGCGAGCAGTACTTC.